The present entry profiles one TCR beta chain with its context. CDR3 size: 14 residues. V was clipped by 5 bases and J by 2 bases, with 10 bases between them. Per the germline V gene, CDR1 is SGHTA and CDR2 is FQGNSA. This sample was included in a study of blood T cell repertoires in COVID-19. Original data processing: Quantification of nucleated cells was approximated via reference gene primer amplification. Data came from immunoSEQ multiplex PCR; TCRdb stores just in-frame clones and leaves some out. That table supplies the V and J calls and clone size; D and trimming were determined from the DNA. The table lists a few hundred thousand clones, approximately 88% of them singletons.

V and J are TRBV7-2 and TRBJ1-3; D perhaps matches TRBD1 (5 bases). This receptor was identified in a woman aged 30 to 39 who had recovered from COVID-19. Material for sequencing was peripheral blood. The CDR3 nucleotides are TGTGCCAGCAGCACAGGTGTGACTGGAAACACCATATATTTT. This encodes CASSTGVTGNTIYF. The full variable domain, with the rest looked up from reference TRBV7-2 and TRBJ1-3, is GAGVSQSPSNKVTEKGKDVELRCDPISGHTALYWYRQSLGQGLEFLIYFQGNSAPDKSGLPSDRFSAERTGGSVSTLTIQRTQQEDSAVYLCASSTGVTGNTIYFGEGSWLTVV.